Presented here are 19 T cell receptor beta chains from one specimen sequenced in a study of graft-versus-host responses after intestinal transplantation. Intraepithelial and lamina propria lymphocytes were isolated from graft specimens. Sequencing was performed with immunoSEQ multiplex PCR; in TCRdb, only in-frame clones are kept and a portion is missing. The table lists about 15,000 clones, roughly three fifths of them singletons. Sequencing used ileum tissue, obtained 524 days after transplant. The receptors were sampled from a human patient who received an intestinal transplant, so some T cells may come from the graft donor.

This clone has a handful of counts. The rearrangement uses TRBV4-3 and TRBJ2-1; TRBD2 aligns across 11 bases. Germline V gene lookup returns CDR1 LGHNA and CDR2 YSLEER. CDR3 length equals 14 residues. V dropped 3 bases and J dropped 12; count of bases not matched to a gene: 7. For the CDR3, the DNA is TGCGCCAGCAGCCAGACGACTAGCGGGGCGATGCAGTTCTTC. Encoded protein: CASSQTTSGAMQFF.

This clone was counted between two and nine times. This chain links TRBV5-1 with TRBJ2-5; D not certain. This CDR3 is 14 amino acids long. CDR1 SGHRS and CDR2 YFSETQ come from the germline V gene. Trimming removed 4 bases from V and 1 base from J, with 11 bases in between. CDR3 protein: CASSPRPPQETQYF. The DNA for the CDR3 is TGCGCCAGCAGCCCGCGGCCCCCCCAAGAGACCCAGTACTTC. The full variable domain, with the rest looked up from reference TRBV5-1 and TRBJ2-5, is KAGVTQTPRYLIKTRGQQVTLSCSPISGHRSVSWYQQTPGQGLQFLFEYFSETQRNKGNFPGRFSGRQFSNSRSEMNVSTLELGDSALYLCASSPRPPQETQYFGPGTRLLVL.

This clone has a handful of counts. This sequence joins TRBV11-2 and TRBJ1-3, with no clear D. Trimming cost V 0 bases and J 5 bases, with 14 bases left between them. CDR3 size: 16 residues. CDR1 and CDR2 from the germline V gene are SGHAT and FQNNGV. The DNA for the CDR3 is TGTGCCAGCAGCTTAGAGGGCCCGCGCCGCAGAAACACCATATATTTT. Translated, it gives CASSLEGPRRRNTIYF.

The chain has TRBV10-3 and TRBJ1-2, with 8 bases matching TRBD1. Germline CDR1 reads ENHRY; CDR2 reads SYGVKD. V shed 0 bases and J 0 bases; nucleotides not matched to a gene: 0. CDR3 length equals 15 residues. CDR3 sequence: CAISESQGANYGYTF. CDR3 DNA: TGTGCCATCAGTGAGTCACAGGGGGCTAACTATGGCTACACCTTC.

The chain uses TRBV9 and TRBJ2-5; 9 bases align to TRBD1. This CDR3 has 18 residues. Germline V gene sequence: CDR1 SGDLS, CDR2 YYNGEE. V was clipped by 0 bases and J by 4 bases; unmatched bases: 13. The CDR3 DNA is TGTGCCAGCAGCGTAGCACCTACAGGGGGCTTGGGTAGAGAGACCCAGTACTTC. Protein: CASSVAPTGGLGRETQYF. Together with reference TRBV9 and TRBJ2-5, the CDR3 gives the full variable domain: DSGVTQTPKHLITATGQRVTLRCSPRSGDLSVYWYQQSLDQGLQFLIQYYNGEERAKGNILERFSAQQFPDLHSELNLSSLELGDSALYFCASSVAPTGGLGRETQYFGPGTRLLVL.

This clone has just a few counts. V is TRBV6-5 and J is TRBJ2-7, with 11 nucleotides matching TRBD1. Losses at the gene ends were 6 bases for V and 3 bases for J; bases not matched to a gene: 7. From germline, CDR1 is MNHEY and CDR2 SVGAGI. The CDR3 is made up of 15 amino acids. The CDR3 DNA sequence: TGTGCCAGCAGCACCGGACAGGGGGCAGTCTACGAGCAGTACTTC. Protein sequence: CASSTGQGAVYEQYF.

The genes are TRBV2 and TRBJ1-4; D not resolved. This CDR3 region has 15 residues. Germline CDR1 SNHLY, CDR2 FYNNEI. The V end lost 4 bases, the J end lost 3 bases, and 12 bases lay between the germline ends. The CDR3 sequence: CASSVGTGSNEKLFF. CDR3 in DNA: TGTGCCAGCAGTGTGGGCACCGGATCTAATGAAAAACTGTTTTTT.

The chain uses TRBV5-1 and TRBJ2-5, with 7 bases that match TRBD1. Germline V gene lookup returns CDR1 SGHRS and CDR2 YFSETQ. This CDR3 spans 15 amino acids. With V trimmed by 4 bases and J by 3 bases, 9 bases remained unmatched. The CDR3 DNA follows: TGCGCCAGCAGCCCACTCAGGGGGACAGAAGAGACCCAGTACTTC. Residues: CASSPLRGTEETQYF.

The rearrangement links TRBV30 to TRBJ1-4, with D possibly matching TRBD1 (6 bases). The CDR3 extends over 15 amino acids. Germline assignment: CDR1 GTSNPN and CDR2 SVGIG (reference sequence). V lost 2 bases, J lost 6 bases, and 16 bases lay in between. In nucleotides, the CDR3 is TGTGCCTGGAGTCCCCTGGGGGGGGGCGATGAAAAACTGTTTTTT. It specifies CAWSPLGGGDEKLFF. The full variable domain, in which reference TRBV30 and TRBJ1-4 provide the parts outside the CDR3, is SQTIHQWPATLVQPVGSPLSLECTVEGTSNPNLYWYRQAAGRGLQLLFYSVGIGQISSEVPQNLSASRPQDRQFILSSKKLLLSDSGFYLCAWSPLGGGDEKLFFGSGTQLSVL.

The chain has TRBV19 and TRBJ1-1; D possibly corresponds to TRBD1 (6 bases). Germline V CDR1 and CDR2: LNHDA, SQIVND (reference sequence). The CDR3 is 14 amino acids. V was pared by 7 bases and J by 0 bases, with 12 bases between. The CDR3 DNA is TGTGCCAGTACCCCAGACAGGTTGAACACTGAAGCTTTCTTT. It codes for CASTPDRLNTEAFF. Combining the CDR3 with reference TRBV19 and TRBJ1-1 gives the whole variable domain DGGITQSPKYLFRKEGQNVTLSCEQNLNHDAMYWYRQDPGQGLRLIYYSQIVNDFQKGDIAEGYSVSREKKESFPLTVTSAQKNPTAFYLCASTPDRLNTEAFFGQGTRLTVV.

This chain connects TRBV6-5 to TRBJ1-4; no firm D call. V gave up 3 bases and J gave up 8 bases, with 4 bases separating them. Germline-derived CDR1 and CDR2 are MNHEY and SVGAGI. The CDR3 is made up of 11 amino acids. CDR3 bases: TGTGCCAGCAGTTATGGCGAAAAACTGTTTTTT. As protein: CASSYGEKLFF.

This clone occurred a few times. The CDR3 DNA sequence: TGTGCCAGCAGACTCGGGGGGGAAGGATACGAGCAGTACTTC. Protein: CASRLGGEGYEQYF. The genes are TRBV6-5 and TRBJ2-7, with 8 bases matching TRBD2. Germline values: CDR1 MNHEY, CDR2 SVGAGI. The J segment lost 4 bases and the V segment lost 6 bases, leaving 8 bases of the junction unmatched. The CDR3 spans 14 residues.

With regard to this clone: The same CDR3 is also encoded by other DNA sequences in this sample. The chain links TRBV7-9 to TRBJ1-6, with 8 bases matching TRBD1. The CDR3 length is 14 residues. V shed 5 bases, J shed 10 bases, and the junction held 7 bases outside the gene matches. Germline V CDR1 and CDR2: SEHNR, FQNEAQ (reference sequence). The DNA of the CDR3 is TGTGCCAGCAGCCCCGGACAGGGAGGATCACCCCTCCACTTT. Translating it yields CASSPGQGGSPLHF.

The chain is built from TRBV13 and TRBJ2-4; 8 positions match TRBD2. This CDR3 is built from 16 residues. Looked up from germline, CDR1 is PRHDT and CDR2 is FYEKMQ (reference sequence). The V segment lost 6 bases and the J segment 0 bases; nucleotides outside the gene matches: 7. CDR3 region: CASRISGVVAKNIQYF. Here the CDR3 DNA reads TGTGCCAGCAGGATTAGCGGGGTGGTAGCCAAAAACATTCAGTACTTC.

The chain carries TRBV4-3 and TRBJ1-2; unclear D gene. Germline V gene data show CDR1 as LGHNA and CDR2 as YSLEER. Trimming stripped 0 bases from V and 3 bases from J, with 11 bases between. The CDR3 sequence is 15 residues long. CDR3: CASSQDQQSHYGYTF. The CDR3 nucleotides read TGCGCCAGCAGCCAAGATCAACAGTCCCACTATGGCTACACCTTC.

This clone was seen a few times. V is TRBV6-4 and J is TRBJ2-3, with 10 bases matching TRBD2. The CDR3 totals 16 residues. Germline V gene sequence: CDR1 MRHNA, CDR2 SNTAGT. V lost 0 bases, J lost 4 bases, and 4 bases stayed unmatched. CDR3 bases: TGTGCCAGCAGTGACTCGAAAGCGGGGGGGCCAGATACGCAGTATTTT. Amino acid sequence: CASSDSKAGGPDTQYF.

CDR3 in amino acids: CATSGRTLGTEAFF. CDR3 nucleotide sequence: TGTGCCACCAGCGGAAGGACACTGGGTACTGAAGCTTTCTTT. The chain links TRBV15 to TRBJ1-1; weak D call: TRBD1 (5 bases). V lost 5 bases and J 5 bases, leaving 15 bases between the germline ends. This CDR3 is 14 amino acids long. Germline V gene sequence: CDR1 LNHNV, CDR2 YYDKDF (reference sequence).

This clone was counted between two and nine times. This chain connects TRBV6-6 to TRBJ1-1, with D tentatively TRBD1 (5 bases). Germline CDR1 and CDR2: MNHNY and SVGAGI (reference sequence). The CDR3 is made up of 14 amino acids. The V and J ends lost 6 bases and 1 base respectively, with 12 bases between them. The CDR3 here is CASSLFTGNTEAFF. CDR3 coding DNA: TGTGCCAGCAGCCTCTTCACAGGGAACACTGAAGCTTTCTTT.

This clone was recorded a few times. J is TRBJ1-5 and V is TRBV7-2; D possibly corresponds to TRBD1 (5 bases). The V gene's germline CDR1 is SGHTA and CDR2 FQGNSA. V lost 2 bases to trimming and J lost 0 bases, with 8 bases between them. The CDR3 contains 15 residues. CDR3 in amino acids: CASSLSGSSNQPQHF. The CDR3 DNA follows: TGTGCCAGCAGCTTATCAGGGTCTAGCAATCAGCCCCAGCATTTT.